These 25 T cell receptor beta chains came from one sample sequenced in a study of cytomegalovirus exposure and HLA in healthy donors. Generated by immunoSEQ multiplex PCR, the TCRdb table keeps only in-frame clones and is missing some. The top ten clones hold 5.5% to 7% of a sample with roughly 98,000 clones, over 75% of them seen once. Source material: PBMCs. The receptors stem from a man younger than 35 in good health and CMV-seropositive.

The V and J genes are TRBV6-5 and TRBJ1-1; the D is unclear. V lost 4 bases and J lost 2, with 11 bases in between. The CDR3 sequence is 14 residues long. Germline assignment: CDR1 MNHEY and CDR2 SVGAGI. CDR3 sequence: CASSSRLDNTEAFF. The CDR3 DNA follows: TGTGCCAGCAGTTCCCGACTAGATAACACTGAAGCTTTCTTT.

The chain recombines TRBV4-3 with TRBJ2-3; D remains unclear. Germline V gene lookup returns CDR1 LGHNA and CDR2 YSLEER. V gave up 0 bases and J gave up 4 bases, with 11 bases separating them. The length of the CDR3 is 15 residues. In DNA, the CDR3 is TGCGCCAGCAGCCAAGATCTGCACGGGTCAGATACGCAGTATTTT. It translates to CASSQDLHGSDTQYF.

The rearrangement uses TRBV4-3 and TRBJ2-7; 9 nucleotides match TRBD2. The V segment lost 0 bases and the J segment 4 bases; nucleotides outside the gene matches: 7. Germline values: CDR1 LGHNA, CDR2 YSLEER. This CDR3 is 16 amino acids long. The CDR3 reads CASSQDVLAGWYEQYF. CDR3 nucleotides: TGCGCCAGCAGCCAAGACGTACTAGCGGGTTGGTACGAGCAGTACTTC.

In this sample, this clone turned up once. J is TRBJ2-3 and V is TRBV28; no firm D call. This CDR3 is 13 amino acids long. Between the trimmed V and J ends, which lost 9 bases and 0 bases, there was a span of 10 bases. The V gene's germline CDR1 is MDHEN and CDR2 SYDVKM. CDR3 region: CASNLGSTDTQYF. In DNA, the CDR3 is TGTGCCAGTAACCTCGGTAGCACAGATACGCAGTATTTT.

J is TRBJ2-3 and V is TRBV5-4; 9 bases align to TRBD1. V dropped 4 bases and J dropped 4; count of bases not matched to a gene: 7. The CDR3 has 15 amino acids. Germline assignment: CDR1 SGHNT and CDR2 YYREEE (reference sequence). In nucleotides, the CDR3 is TGTGCCAGCAGCACACAGGGGGCTTCCGCAGATACGCAGTATTTT. Its protein product is CASSTQGASADTQYF.

The J gene is TRBJ1-6, the V gene TRBV7-2; 8 bases fit TRBD1. CDR3 length equals 16 residues. Per the germline V gene, CDR1 is SGHTA and CDR2 is FQGNSA. V lost 1 base, J lost 8 bases, and 7 bases stayed unmatched. CDR3 DNA: TGTGCCAGCAGCTTAGTGAGACAGGGGTTGCATTCACCCCTCCACTTT. This codes for CASSLVRQGLHSPLHF.

DNA for the CDR3: TGTGCCAGCAGCTTGCGCGGGAGGGCCTTTTATTTGTCATCCCAAGAGACCCAGTACTTC. Amino acid sequence: CASSLRGRAFYLSSQETQYF. The chain carries TRBV5-4 and TRBJ2-5; TRBD2 matches 9 bases. Germline V CDR1 and CDR2: SGHNT, YYREEE (reference sequence). Germline trimming cut 1 base from V and 1 base from J; bases unmatched to any gene: 17. There are 20 residues in the CDR3.

On this clone itself: One end of the junction varies from germline; a read error may be responsible. CDR3 nucleotide sequence: TGTGCCAGCAGCTCGGGACTAGCGGAGGGAACTTACGAGCAGTATTTC. Translated, it gives CASSSGLAEGTYEQYF. This sequence joins TRBV5-4 and TRBJ2-7, with 11 bases aligning to TRBD2. Looked up from germline, CDR1 is SGHNT and CDR2 is YYREEE (reference sequence). There are 16 residues in the CDR3.

The chain couples TRBV5-1 to TRBJ1-5; D remains unclear. The length of the CDR3 is 15 residues. Germline V gene data show CDR1 as SGHRS and CDR2 as YFSETQ. Trimming stripped 3 bases from V and 2 bases from J, with 12 bases between. CDR3 sequence: CASSSEGGGNQPQHF. In nucleotides, the CDR3 is TGCGCCAGCAGCTCTGAGGGAGGTGGCAATCAGCCCCAGCATTTT.

This clone is judged medium-sized (0.01 to 0.1%). The gene calls are TRBV7-3 and TRBJ1-2, with D uncertain. The CDR3 has 15 amino acids. Trimming stripped 2 bases from V and 3 bases from J, with 13 bases between. The germline V gene encodes CDR1 SGHTA and CDR2 FQGTGA. DNA of the CDR3: TGTGCCAGCAGCTTAGGTAGATTAACGTACTATGGCTACACCTTC. It encodes CASSLGRLTYYGYTF. The variable domain in full, completed from reference TRBV7-3 and TRBJ1-2, reads GAGVSQTPSNKVTEKGKYVELRCDPISGHTALYWYRQSLGQGPEFLIYFQGTGAADDSGLPNDRFFAVRPEGSVSTLKIQRTERGDSAVYLCASSLGRLTYYGYTFGSGTRLTVV.

The rearrangement uses TRBV7-8 and TRBJ1-5; 7 positions agree with TRBD1. The CDR3 is made up of 16 amino acids. In germline, CDR1 is SGHVS, CDR2 FQNEAQ. V shed 5 bases, J shed 6 bases, and the junction held 13 bases outside the gene matches. CDR3 sequence (DNA): TGTGCCAGCAGCCCGCTACGACAGGGCTTGGGTCAGCCCCAGCATTTT. Amino acid sequence: CASSPLRQGLGQPQHF. The full variable domain, with the rest looked up from reference TRBV7-8 and TRBJ1-5, is GAGVSQSPRYKVAKRGQDVALRCDPISGHVSLFWYQQALGQGPEFLTYFQNEAQLDKSGLPSDRFFAERPEGSVSTLKIQRTQQEDSAVYLCASSPLRQGLGQPQHFGDGTRLSIL.

This chain uses TRBV2 with TRBJ2-3; 11 bases agree with TRBD2. CDR3 length: 16 residues. Looked up from germline, CDR1 is SNHLY and CDR2 is FYNNEI. V shed 3 bases and J 2 bases; nucleotides not matched to a gene: 4. The CDR3: CASSDLAGGTTDTQYF. The CDR3 nucleotides read TGTGCCAGCAGTGATCTAGCGGGGGGCACCACAGATACGCAGTATTTT.

This sequence joins TRBV6-5 and TRBJ1-2; 8 nucleotides align to TRBD1. V shed 6 bases and J 8 bases; nucleotides not matched to a gene: 14. The CDR3 runs to 15 residues. Looked up from germline, CDR1 is MNHEY and CDR2 is SVGAGI. The chain's CDR3 is CASRRGQGVLVGYTF. The DNA of the CDR3 is TGTGCCAGCAGACGCGGACAGGGTGTACTTGTAGGCTACACCTTC.

This rearrangement joins TRBV28 to TRBJ2-5; a weak D match, TRBD2 (5 bases). The CDR3 runs 15 residues. Trimming stripped 4 bases from V and 7 bases from J, with 19 bases between. Germline assignment: CDR1 MDHEN and CDR2 SYDVKM. The CDR3 coding sequence is TGTGCCAGCAGTTCCCCCCTAGCAGTTCTTGGGACCCAGTACTTC. This sequence encodes CASSSPLAVLGTQYF.

The chain carries TRBV5-1 and TRBJ2-1, with TRBD1 matching 10 bases. Germline lookup yields CDR1 SGHRS and CDR2 YFSETQ. The trim removed 3 bases at V and 7 bases at J, leaving 10 bases unmatched. The CDR3 is 16 amino acids. The CDR3 loop reads CASSWLGGQGGNEQFF. CDR3 in DNA: TGCGCCAGCAGCTGGCTGGGTGGACAGGGGGGGAATGAGCAGTTCTTC.

The chain is built from TRBV2 and TRBJ2-5; 9 nucleotides align to TRBD2. The trim removed 6 bases at V and 5 bases at J, leaving 4 bases unmatched. The germline V gene encodes CDR1 SNHLY and CDR2 FYNNEI. This CDR3 has 13 amino acids. The CDR3 DNA is TGTGCCAGCAGAGGACTAGCGTGGGAGACCCAGTACTTC. Protein sequence: CASRGLAWETQYF.

The chain links TRBV6-1 to TRBJ2-5; 11 bases line up with TRBD2. The CDR3 runs 15 residues. The germline V gene encodes CDR1 MNHNS and CDR2 SASEGT. V dropped 6 bases and J dropped 1; count of bases not matched to a gene: 4. DNA of the CDR3: TGTGCCAGCAGGTGGACTAGCGGGCGCCAAGAGACCCAGTACTTC. As protein: CASRWTSGRQETQYF.

The chain recombines TRBV6-6 with TRBJ2-7, with D possibly TRBD1 on 5 matching bases. From germline, CDR1 is MNHNY and CDR2 SVGAGI (reference sequence). Trimming pared 2 bases from V and 5 bases from J, leaving 19 bases between. CDR3 size: 16 residues. The CDR3 region has the DNA TGTGCCAGCAGTTACCCGCAGGGCGAGTTCCGTAACGAGCAGTACTTC. As protein: CASSYPQGEFRNEQYF.

The chain links TRBV6-5 to TRBJ1-1; the D is unclear. Germline values: CDR1 MNHEY, CDR2 SVGAGI. The germline V and J ends were trimmed by 1 base and 2 bases, with 11 bases remaining between them. The CDR3 length is 15 residues. The CDR3 DNA reads TGTGCCAGCAGTTACTTCCAGGACTTAAACACTGAAGCTTTCTTT. As protein: CASSYFQDLNTEAFF.

This clone was recorded once. The chain couples TRBV28 to TRBJ2-3; possible D gene TRBD2, 6 bases. Germline V gene data show CDR1 as MDHEN and CDR2 as SYDVKM. Trimming cost V 7 bases and J 4 bases, with 18 bases left between them. CDR3 size: 15 residues. CDR3: CASKPPGVAADTQYF. The CDR3, as DNA: TGTGCCAGCAAACCCCCGGGGGTAGCGGCAGATACGCAGTATTTT.

The chain employs TRBV15 and TRBJ2-1; no firm D call. The V and J ends lost 0 bases and 4 bases respectively, with 7 bases between them. Per the germline V gene, CDR1 is LNHNV and CDR2 is YYDKDF (reference sequence). The CDR3 runs 14 residues. DNA of the CDR3: TGTGCCACCAGCAGAGATTCACAGTACAATGAGCAGTTCTTC. It codes for CATSRDSQYNEQFF. Combining the CDR3 with reference TRBV15 and TRBJ2-1 gives the whole variable domain DAMVIQNPRYQVTQFGKPVTLSCSQTLNHNVMYWYQQKSSQAPKLLFHYYDKDFNNEADTPDNFQSRRPNTSFCFLDIRSPGLGDTAMYLCATSRDSQYNEQFFGPGTRLTVL.

This sequence joins TRBV18 and TRBJ1-3; D unresolved. V was cut by 3 bases and J by 8 bases, with 5 bases left in between. Germline loops: CDR1 KGHSH, CDR2 LQKENI. CDR3 length: 11 amino acids. The chain's CDR3 is CASSPEDTIYF. As DNA, the CDR3 is TGTGCCAGCTCACCGGAGGACACCATATATTTT.

This rearrangement joins TRBV6-5 to TRBJ1-5; D unresolved. There are 15 residues in the CDR3. Trimming shortened V by 0 bases and J by 6 bases, and 12 bases separated the two germline ends. The germline V gene has CDR1 MNHEY and CDR2 SVGAGI. CDR3 DNA sequence: TGTGCCAGCAGTTACTCCCGCTTGGCGGGTCAGCCCCAGCATTTT. Protein: CASSYSRLAGQPQHF.

J is TRBJ2-1 and V is TRBV28, with TRBD2 identical over 11 bases. V lost 4 bases to trimming and J lost 3 bases; unmatched junction nucleotides: 8. Germline CDR1 and CDR2: MDHEN and SYDVKM. This CDR3 region has 17 residues. The CDR3 nucleotides read TGTGCCAGCAGTTCACGACTAGCGGGACGATTCTACAATGAGCAGTTCTTC. The encoded protein is CASSSRLAGRFYNEQFF.

The chain combines TRBV7-3 with TRBJ2-4; TRBD1 agrees at 10 bases. The CDR3 covers 13 residues. Germline values: CDR1 SGHTA, CDR2 FQGTGA. Germline trimming cut 5 bases from V and 8 bases from J; bases unmatched to any gene: 3. Here the CDR3 reads CASSRDRGYIQYF. The CDR3 region has the DNA TGTGCCAGCAGCCGGGACAGGGGTTACATTCAGTACTTC.